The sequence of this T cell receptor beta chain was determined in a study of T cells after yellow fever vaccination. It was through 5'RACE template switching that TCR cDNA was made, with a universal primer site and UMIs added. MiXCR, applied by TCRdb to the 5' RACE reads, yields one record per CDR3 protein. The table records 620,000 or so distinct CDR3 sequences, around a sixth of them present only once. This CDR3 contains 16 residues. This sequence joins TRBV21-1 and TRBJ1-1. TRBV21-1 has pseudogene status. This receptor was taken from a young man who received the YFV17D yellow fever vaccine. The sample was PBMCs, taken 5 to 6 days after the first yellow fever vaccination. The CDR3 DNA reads TGTGCCAGCAGCAAATCTGAAGAATCGGTGAACACTGAAGCTTTCTTT. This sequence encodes CASSKSEESVNTEAFF.